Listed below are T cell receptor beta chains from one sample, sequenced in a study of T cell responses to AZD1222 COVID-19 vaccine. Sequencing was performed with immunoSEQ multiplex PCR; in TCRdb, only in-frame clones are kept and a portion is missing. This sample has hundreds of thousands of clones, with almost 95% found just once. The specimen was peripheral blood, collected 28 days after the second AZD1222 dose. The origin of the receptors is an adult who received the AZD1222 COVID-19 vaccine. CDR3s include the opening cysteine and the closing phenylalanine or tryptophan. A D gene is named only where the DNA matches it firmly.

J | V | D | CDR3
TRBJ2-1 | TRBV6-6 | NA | CASSPSPHRDGYYNEQFF
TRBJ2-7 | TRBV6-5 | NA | CASRSPGGEYEQYF
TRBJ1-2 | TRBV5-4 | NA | CASSLVGPGHYGYTF
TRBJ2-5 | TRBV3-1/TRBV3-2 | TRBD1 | CASSQEVHRGVTQYF
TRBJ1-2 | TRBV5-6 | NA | CASNTWWGNYGYTF
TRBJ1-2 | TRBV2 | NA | CASRAPTDNYGYTF
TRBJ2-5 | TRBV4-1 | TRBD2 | CASSQEAGIKETQYF
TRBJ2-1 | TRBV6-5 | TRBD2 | CASSYVGLAGGDEQFF
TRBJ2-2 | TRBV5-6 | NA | CASSPFGGNSNTGELFF
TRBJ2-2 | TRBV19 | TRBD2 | CASRTSGGQELFF
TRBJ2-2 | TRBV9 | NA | CASSVDSANTGELFF
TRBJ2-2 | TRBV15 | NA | CATRTGTANTGELFF
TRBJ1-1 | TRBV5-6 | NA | CASSLAGFNTEAFF
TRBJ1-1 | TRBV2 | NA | CASRPPGPANTEAFF
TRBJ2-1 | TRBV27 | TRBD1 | CASTIRTGPSNEQFF
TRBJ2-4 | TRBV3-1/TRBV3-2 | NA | CASSQGTAKNIQYF
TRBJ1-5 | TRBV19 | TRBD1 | CASSQGARSQHF
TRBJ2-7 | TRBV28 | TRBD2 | CASKYSGRGYEQYF
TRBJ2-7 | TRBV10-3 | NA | CAISEVGNYEQYF
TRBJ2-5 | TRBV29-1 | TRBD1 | CSVDTGGRETQYF
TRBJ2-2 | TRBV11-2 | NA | CASSLQGGTGELFF
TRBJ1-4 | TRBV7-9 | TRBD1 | CASSYQGAGEKLFF
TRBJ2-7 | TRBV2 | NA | CASSAGSNEQYF
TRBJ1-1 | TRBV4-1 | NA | CASSQKHTMNTEAFF
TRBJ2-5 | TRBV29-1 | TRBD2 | CSSTTSGIETQYF
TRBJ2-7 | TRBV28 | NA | CASSFYDSQVEQYF
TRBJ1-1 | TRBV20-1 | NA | CSASGPAAEAFF
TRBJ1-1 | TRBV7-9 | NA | CASSPEGRGLSTEAFF
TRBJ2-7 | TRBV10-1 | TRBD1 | CASSETRDRRSSSYEQYF
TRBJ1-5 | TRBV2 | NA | CASRGDSVSNQPQHF
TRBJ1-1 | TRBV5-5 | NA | CASSLNLGARNTEAFF
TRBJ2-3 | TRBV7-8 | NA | CASSFTATDTQYF
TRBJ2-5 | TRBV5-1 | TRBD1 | CASSPQGAKETQYF
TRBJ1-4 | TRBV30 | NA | CAWSAPRRGTNEKLFF
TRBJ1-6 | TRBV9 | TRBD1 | CASSVTGTANSPLHF
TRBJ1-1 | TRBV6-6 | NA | CASRSAWGEGTEAFF
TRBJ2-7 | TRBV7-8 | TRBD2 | CASSLSTAGAGYEQYF
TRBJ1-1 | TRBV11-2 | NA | CASSFSGAYGEAFF
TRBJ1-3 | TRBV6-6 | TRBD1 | CASSYRGPDTIYF
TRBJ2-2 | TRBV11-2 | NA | CASSLLGSGELFF
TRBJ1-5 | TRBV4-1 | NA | CASSQEGEGQPQHF
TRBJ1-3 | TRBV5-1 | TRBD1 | CASSPTGGFGNTIYF
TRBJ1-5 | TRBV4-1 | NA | CASSQGGAPEGQPQHF
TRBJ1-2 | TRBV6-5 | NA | CASSQGIFYTF
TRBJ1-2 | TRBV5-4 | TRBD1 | CASSRPGQGIDGYTF
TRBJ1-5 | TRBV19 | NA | CASSNHNNQPQHF
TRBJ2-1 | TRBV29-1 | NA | CSVAEGAYEQFF
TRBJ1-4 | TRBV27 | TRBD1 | CASGHRGQDEKLFF
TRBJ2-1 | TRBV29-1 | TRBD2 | CSVVGEGNEQFF
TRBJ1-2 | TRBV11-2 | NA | CASSHGQTYGYTF